These T cell receptor beta chains were read from a single sample in a study of cytomegalovirus exposure and HLA in healthy donors. Repertoires were generated with immunoSEQ multiplex PCR, while TCRdb's copy carries only in-frame clones and drops some. Found here are about 160,000 clones, about four fifths of them singletons; the top ten hold roughly 4.4%. Sequenced input: PBMCs. Receptors originate from a man aged 25 to 45 in good health and CMV-seronegative. The CDR3 runs from the conserved cysteine through the conserved F or W. Each record gives: CDR3 length, V gene, D gene, J gene, clone size, CDR3 protein, CDR3 DNA. A D gene is named only where the DNA matches it firmly. The size of a clone is reported for some rows only, either as once, few or many, or as a class for expanded clones.

length: 15
V: TRBV6-5
D: .
J: TRBJ2-7
size: .
CDR3: CASSSLKAGASEQYF
DNA: TGTGCCAGCAGTTCGCTGAAGGCAGGGGCAAGCGAGCAGTACTTC

length: 12
V: TRBV7-9
D: .
J: TRBJ2-1
size: .
CDR3: CASSPTVNEQFF
DNA: TGTGCCAGCAGCCCCACAGTGAATGAGCAGTTCTTC

length: 14
V: TRBV7-6
D: TRBD1
J: TRBJ1-1
size: .
CDR3: CASSSGQGNTEAFF
DNA: TGTGCCAGCAGCTCGGGACAGGGCAACACTGAAGCTTTCTTT

length: 13
V: TRBV6-5
D: .
J: TRBJ2-7
size: .
CDR3: CASSYWQGYEQYF
DNA: TGTGCCAGCAGTTACTGGCAGGGCTACGAGCAGTACTTC

length: 13
V: TRBV28
D: TRBD2
J: TRBJ2-7
size: once
CDR3: CASSSGGAGEQYF
DNA: TGTGCCAGCAGTAGCGGGGGGGCCGGGGAGCAGTACTTC

length: 15
V: TRBV6-1
D: .
J: TRBJ2-7
size: .
CDR3: CASSESAGLDYEQYF
DNA: TGTGCCAGCAGTGAATCGGCAGGACTCGACTACGAGCAGTACTTC

length: 16
V: TRBV7-8
D: TRBD2
J: TRBJ2-5
size: .
CDR3: CASSLLLAGETETQYF
DNA: TGTGCCAGCAGCTTATTACTAGCGGGAGAAACGGAGACCCAGTACTTC

length: 13
V: TRBV28
D: TRBD2
J: TRBJ2-5
size: .
CDR3: CAIQTSGQETQYF
DNA: TGTGCCATCCAGACTAGCGGGCAAGAGACCCAGTACTTC

length: 15
V: TRBV7-3
D: TRBD2
J: TRBJ2-2
size: .
CDR3: CASSLLVGGAGELFF
DNA: TGTGCCAGCAGCTTACTCGTTGGGGGGGCCGGGGAGCTGTTTTTT

length: 15
V: TRBV27
D: .
J: TRBJ1-2
size: few
CDR3: CASSPSGGINYGYTF
DNA: TGTGCCAGCAGTCCCTCTGGAGGTATCAACTATGGCTACACCTTC

length: 11
V: TRBV6-5
D: .
J: TRBJ1-1
size: few
CDR3: CASTGGAEAFF
DNA: TGTGCCTCCACGGGGGGGGCTGAAGCTTTCTTT

length: 15
V: TRBV4-1
D: TRBD2
J: TRBJ2-7
size: .
CDR3: CASSQGFGGKGEQYF
DNA: TGCGCCAGCAGCCAAGGATTCGGGGGGAAGGGCGAGCAGTACTTC

length: 17
V: TRBV4-1
D: TRBD2
J: TRBJ2-1
size: .
CDR3: CASSRAGATNSYNEQFF
DNA: TGCGCCAGCAGCCGGGCGGGAGCGACTAACTCCTACAATGAGCAGTTCTTC

length: 15
V: TRBV7-2
D: .
J: TRBJ1-1
size: .
CDR3: CASSPPGAWGTEAFF
DNA: TGTGCCAGCAGCCCCCCAGGGGCCTGGGGGACTGAAGCTTTCTTT

length: 14
V: TRBV5-1
D: .
J: TRBJ1-2
size: .
CDR3: CASAQSGANYGYTF
DNA: TGCGCCAGCGCCCAGTCGGGGGCTAACTATGGCTACACCTTC

length: 12
V: TRBV6-5
D: .
J: TRBJ1-2
size: once
CDR3: CASSYEGDGYTF
DNA: TGTGCCAGCAGTTACGAGGGGGATGGCTACACCTTC

length: 15
V: TRBV6-5
D: .
J: TRBJ2-7
size: .
CDR3: CASSYSTDPTYEQYF
DNA: TGTGCCAGCAGTTACTCTACAGACCCAACCTACGAGCAGTACTTC

length: 12
V: TRBV28
D: .
J: TRBJ2-7
size: .
CDR3: CASSDGNYEQYF
DNA: TGTGCCAGCTCCGACGGCAACTACGAGCAGTACTTC

length: 17
V: TRBV7-9
D: TRBD1
J: TRBJ2-7
size: .
CDR3: CASSLVVRTGKQYEQYF
DNA: TGTGCCAGCAGCTTAGTAGTCCGGACAGGGAAACAGTACGAGCAGTACTTC

length: 16
V: TRBV5-4
D: TRBD2
J: TRBJ2-1
size: .
CDR3: CASSSGLAGAYNEQFF
DNA: TGTGCCAGCAGCTCGGGACTAGCGGGGGCCTACAATGAGCAGTTCTTC

length: 13
V: TRBV19
D: .
J: TRBJ1-1
size: .
CDR3: CASRTGSTTEAFF
DNA: TGTGCCAGTAGGACAGGTTCAACCACTGAAGCTTTCTTT

length: 11
V: TRBV7-9
D: .
J: TRBJ1-1
size: .
CDR3: CASSPPGEAFF
DNA: TGTGCCAGCAGCCCCCCGGGTGAAGCTTTCTTT

length: 17
V: TRBV5-1
D: TRBD1
J: TRBJ1-1
size: .
CDR3: CASSLIVFSQGGTEAFF
DNA: TGCGCCAGCAGCTTGATCGTTTTCTCGCAGGGGGGAACTGAAGCTTTCTTT

length: 18
V: TRBV11-2
D: TRBD1
J: TRBJ1-4
size: once
CDR3: CASSSGDRTKGSLGKLFF
DNA: TGTGCCAGCAGCTCAGGGGACAGGACAAAAGGCTCACTGGGAAAACTGTTTTTT

length: 13
V: TRBV6-1
D: .
J: TRBJ2-3
size: .
CDR3: CASRTDIPDTQYF
DNA: TGTGCCAGCAGGACAGATATCCCAGATACGCAGTATTTT

length: 14
V: TRBV9
D: TRBD2
J: TRBJ2-7
size: .
CDR3: CASAGGGLSYEQYF
DNA: TGTGCCAGCGCAGGCGGGGGTTTATCCTACGAGCAGTACTTC

length: 13
V: TRBV27
D: TRBD2
J: TRBJ2-5
size: .
CDR3: CASSPGGVETQYF
DNA: TGTGCCAGCAGTCCCGGGGGGGTAGAGACCCAGTACTTC

length: 14
V: TRBV27
D: .
J: TRBJ1-6
size: .
CDR3: CASSFRDSNSPLHF
DNA: TGTGCCAGCAGTTTCCGGGATTCTAATTCACCCCTCCACTTT

length: 14
V: TRBV5-1
D: .
J: TRBJ1-1
size: .
CDR3: CASSPRVFRTEAFF
DNA: TGCGCCAGCAGCCCCAGGGTTTTCAGGACTGAAGCTTTCTTT

length: 17
V: TRBV7-3
D: TRBD1
J: TRBJ1-2
size: .
CDR3: CASSLTGIRDSNYGYTF
DNA: TGTGCCAGCAGCTTAACAGGTATTCGGGACAGCAACTATGGCTACACCTTC

length: 13
V: TRBV6-6
D: TRBD1
J: TRBJ1-1
size: .
CDR3: CASSNRGHTEAFF
DNA: TGTGCCAGCAGCAACAGGGGGCACACTGAAGCTTTCTTT

length: 17
V: TRBV7-8
D: TRBD1
J: TRBJ2-2
size: .
CDR3: CASRPRTGVIGTGELFF
DNA: TGTGCCAGCAGACCTAGGACAGGGGTCATTGGCACCGGGGAGCTGTTTTTT

length: 18
V: TRBV15
D: TRBD1
J: TRBJ2-1
size: once
CDR3: CATSRDLSGGQTYNEQFF
DNA: TGTGCCACCAGCAGAGATTTAAGTGGGGGACAGACATACAATGAGCAGTTCTTC

length: 11
V: TRBV30
D: .
J: TRBJ2-5
size: .
CDR3: CASTGQETQYF
DNA: TGTGCCTCAACAGGTCAAGAGACCCAGTACTTC

length: 14
V: TRBV12-5
D: .
J: TRBJ1-1
size: .
CDR3: CASGLVNGNTEAFF
DNA: TGTGCTAGTGGTTTGGTAAACGGGAACACTGAAGCTTTCTTT

length: 14
V: TRBV4-1
D: .
J: TRBJ2-1
size: .
CDR3: CASSHLAPGNEQFF
DNA: TGCGCCAGCAGCCATCTAGCGCCGGGCAATGAGCAGTTCTTC

length: 13
V: TRBV30
D: .
J: TRBJ1-2
size: .
CDR3: CAWSVYGGYGYTF
DNA: TGTGCCTGGAGTGTCTACGGTGGCTATGGCTACACCTTC

length: 13
V: TRBV6-5
D: .
J: TRBJ1-5
size: once
CDR3: CASRPGLNQPQHF
DNA: TGTGCCAGCAGACCCGGACTCAATCAGCCCCAGCATTTT

length: 12
V: TRBV2
D: .
J: TRBJ1-2
size: .
CDR3: CATGQPLYGYTF
DNA: TGTGCCACCGGACAGCCGCTCTATGGCTACACCTTC

length: 17
V: TRBV9
D: TRBD2
J: TRBJ2-6
size: .
CDR3: CASSVTSLPSGANVLTF
DNA: TGTGCCAGCAGCGTGACTAGCTTACCCTCTGGGGCCAACGTCCTGACTTTC

length: 12
V: TRBV28
D: .
J: TRBJ1-2
size: .
CDR3: CASSPRQPPYTF
DNA: TGTGCCAGCAGCCCTCGACAGCCCCCCTACACCTTC

length: 15
V: TRBV7-9
D: .
J: TRBJ2-1
size: .
CDR3: CASSLGGPPYNEQFF
DNA: TGTGCCAGCAGCTTGGGGGGTCCCCCCTACAATGAGCAGTTCTTC

length: 14
V: TRBV18
D: .
J: TRBJ2-7
size: .
CDR3: CASSTRQGGDEQYF
DNA: TGTGCCAGCTCGACCCGGCAGGGGGGCGACGAGCAGTACTTC

length: 15
V: TRBV6-6
D: TRBD1
J: TRBJ1-5
size: .
CDR3: CASSSLRDRGQPQHF
DNA: TGTGCCAGCAGTTCCCTACGGGACAGGGGTCAGCCCCAGCATTTT

length: 12
V: TRBV25-1
D: .
J: TRBJ2-1
size: .
CDR3: CSSSSSYNEQFF
DNA: TGTTCCAGTAGCAGCTCCTACAATGAGCAGTTCTTC

length: 13
V: TRBV10-2
D: TRBD2
J: TRBJ2-7
size: .
CDR3: CASRESGTYEQYF
DNA: TGCGCCAGCAGGGAAAGCGGGACCTACGAGCAGTACTTC

length: 15
V: TRBV29-1
D: .
J: TRBJ2-2
size: .
CDR3: CSAYRGGMNTGELFF
DNA: TGCAGCGCGTACAGGGGGGGCATGAACACCGGGGAGCTGTTTTTT

length: 14
V: TRBV27
D: TRBD2
J: TRBJ2-7
size: .
CDR3: CASSPRTRTYEQYF
DNA: TGTGCCAGCAGTCCGCGGACTAGGACCTACGAGCAGTACTTC

length: 13
V: TRBV30
D: .
J: TRBJ2-5
size: .
CDR3: CAWRRGWRETQYF
DNA: TGTGCCTGGAGACGCGGGTGGCGGGAGACCCAGTACTTC

length: 13
V: TRBV5-4
D: TRBD1
J: TRBJ1-4
size: .
CDR3: CAFRTGINEKLFF
DNA: TGTGCCTTCCGGACAGGGATTAATGAAAAACTGTTTTTT

length: 16
V: TRBV6-5
D: .
J: TRBJ1-1
size: .
CDR3: CASSYSKPLGNTEAFF
DNA: TGTGCCAGCAGTTACTCGAAGCCGCTAGGGAACACTGAAGCTTTCTTT

length: 14
V: TRBV27
D: .
J: TRBJ2-3
size: .
CDR3: CASRSLGIADTQYF
DNA: TGTGCCAGCAGGTCCCTTGGCATTGCAGATACGCAGTATTTT

length: 15
V: TRBV25-1
D: .
J: TRBJ2-7
size: .
CDR3: CASSDRGRGRHEQYF
DNA: TGTGCCAGCAGTGATCGCGGGCGGGGGCGTCACGAGCAGTACTTC

length: 15
V: TRBV11-2
D: TRBD1
J: TRBJ2-7
size: .
CDR3: CASSLEAGGGYEQYF
DNA: TGTGCCAGCAGCTTAGAAGCAGGGGGCGGCTACGAGCAGTACTTC

length: 15
V: TRBV5-6
D: .
J: TRBJ2-2
size: once
CDR3: CASSCQEPNTGELFF
DNA: TGTGCCAGCAGTTGCCAGGAACCGAACACCGGGGAGCTGTTTTTT

length: 13
V: TRBV7-2
D: .
J: TRBJ1-2
size: once
CDR3: CASIPLQGPGYTF
DNA: TGTGCCAGCATCCCACTGCAGGGGCCCGGCTACACCTTC

length: 15
V: TRBV6-1
D: .
J: TRBJ1-1
size: few
CDR3: CASSDLTAMNTEAFF
DNA: TGTGCCAGCAGTGACCTGACAGCAATGAACACTGAAGCTTTCTTT

length: 15
V: TRBV5-1
D: TRBD2
J: TRBJ2-3
size: .
CDR3: CASSSSGSGTDTQYF
DNA: TGCGCCAGCAGTTCTAGCGGGAGCGGTACAGATACGCAGTATTTT

length: 14
V: TRBV27
D: .
J: TRBJ1-1
size: .
CDR3: CASSPNTGNTEAFF
DNA: TGTGCCAGCAGCCCGAACACAGGGAACACTGAAGCTTTCTTT

length: 15
V: TRBV11-2
D: TRBD1
J: TRBJ2-5
size: .
CDR3: CASRHQTGGTETQYF
DNA: TGTGCCAGCAGACACCAGACAGGGGGAACGGAGACCCAGTACTTC